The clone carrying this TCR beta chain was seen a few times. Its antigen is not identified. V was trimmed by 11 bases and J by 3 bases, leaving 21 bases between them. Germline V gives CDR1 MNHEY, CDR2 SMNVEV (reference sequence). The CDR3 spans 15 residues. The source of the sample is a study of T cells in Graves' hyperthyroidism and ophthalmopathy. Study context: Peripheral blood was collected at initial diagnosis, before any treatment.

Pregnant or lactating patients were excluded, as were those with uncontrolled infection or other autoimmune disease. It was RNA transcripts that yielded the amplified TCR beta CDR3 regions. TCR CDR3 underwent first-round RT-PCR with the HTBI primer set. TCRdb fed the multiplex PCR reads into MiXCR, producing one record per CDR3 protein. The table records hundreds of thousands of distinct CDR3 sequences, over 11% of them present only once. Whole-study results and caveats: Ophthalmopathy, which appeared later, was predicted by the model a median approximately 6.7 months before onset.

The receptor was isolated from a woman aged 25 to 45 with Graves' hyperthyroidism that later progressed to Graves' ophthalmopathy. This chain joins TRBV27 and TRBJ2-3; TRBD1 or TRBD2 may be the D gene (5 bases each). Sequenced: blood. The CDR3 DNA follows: TGTGCCGGCACTCGCCGGGACCAGAGAACAGATACGCAGTATTTT. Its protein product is CAGTRRDQRTDTQYF.